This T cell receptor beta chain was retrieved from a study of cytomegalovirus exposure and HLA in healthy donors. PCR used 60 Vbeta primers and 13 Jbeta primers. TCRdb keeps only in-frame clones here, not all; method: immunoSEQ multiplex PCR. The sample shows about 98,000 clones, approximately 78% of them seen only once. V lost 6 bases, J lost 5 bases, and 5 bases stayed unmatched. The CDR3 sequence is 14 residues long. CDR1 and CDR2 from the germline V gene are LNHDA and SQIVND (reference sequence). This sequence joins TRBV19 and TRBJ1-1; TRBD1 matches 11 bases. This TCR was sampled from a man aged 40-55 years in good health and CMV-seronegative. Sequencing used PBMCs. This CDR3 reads CASRRDRGTTEAFF. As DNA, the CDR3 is TGTGCCAGTAGACGGGACAGGGGGACGACTGAAGCTTTCTTT.